Below, 11 T cell receptor beta chains from the same sample are listed, as sequenced in a study of cytomegalovirus exposure and HLA in healthy donors. Primers for the PCR totalled 60 Vbeta and 13 Jbeta. TCRdb keeps only in-frame clones here, not all; method: immunoSEQ multiplex PCR. This sample yields about 120,000 clones, of which roughly 78% are seen a single time; 3% to 4% belongs to the top ten. Sequenced sample: PBMCs. Receptor source: a woman in her 30s in good health and CMV-seropositive.

The chain joins TRBV28 to TRBJ1-5; D is ambiguous. CDR3 length equals 13 residues. Germline CDR1 MDHEN, CDR2 SYDVKM. Trimming removed 2 bases from V and 5 bases from J, with 7 bases in between. The CDR3 region is CASSLNRDQPQHF. Here the CDR3 DNA reads TGTGCCAGCAGTTTAAACCGGGATCAGCCCCAGCATTTT. The entire variable domain, with the rest obtained from reference TRBV28 and TRBJ1-5, is as follows: DVKVTQSSRYLVKRTGEKVFLECVQDMDHENMFWYRQDPGLGLRLIYFSYDVKMKEKGDIPEGYSVSREKKERFSLILESASTNQTSMYLCASSLNRDQPQHFGDGTRLSIL.

This rearrangement joins TRBV9 to TRBJ1-2, with D unresolved. Between the trimmed V and J ends, which lost 0 bases and 6 bases, there was a span of 12 bases. The CDR3 runs to 14 residues. Germline CDR1 SGDLS, CDR2 YYNGEE. CDR3 sequence: CASSVELSEDGYTF. The DNA of the CDR3 is TGTGCCAGCAGCGTAGAATTATCCGAGGATGGCTACACCTTC. The full variable domain, with the rest looked up from reference TRBV9 and TRBJ1-2, is DSGVTQTPKHLITATGQRVTLRCSPRSGDLSVYWYQQSLDQGLQFLIQYYNGEERAKGNILERFSAQQFPDLHSELNLSSLELGDSALYFCASSVELSEDGYTFGSGTRLTVV.

This clone came up a few times. Relative to the germline gene, one junction end is altered; a read error may explain this. This sequence joins TRBV7-9 and TRBJ2-2; 8 positions match TRBD2. CDR3 length: 16 residues. From germline, CDR1 is SEHNR and CDR2 FQNEAQ (reference sequence). In nucleotides, the CDR3 is TGTTCCAGCAGCCCCGAGAGCGGGGGCGCCCTCGGGGAGCTGTTTTTT. It translates to CSSSPESGGALGELFF.

This clone appeared once. The V gene is TRBV28, the J gene TRBJ1-1; 10 bases agree with TRBD1. Unmatched junction bases numbered 6, after V lost 6 bases and J lost 5 bases. Looked up from germline, CDR1 is MDHEN and CDR2 is SYDVKM. This CDR3 is 14 amino acids long. This chain's CDR3 is CASRDRGLGTEAFF. The DNA of the CDR3 is TGTGCCAGCAGAGACAGGGGGCTCGGAACTGAAGCTTTCTTT.

The rearrangement uses TRBV7-2 and TRBJ2-7; a weak D match, TRBD2 (6 bases). The CDR3 spans 13 residues. Trimming removed 5 bases from V and 2 bases from J, with 10 bases in between. The V gene's germline CDR1 is SGHTA and CDR2 FQGNSA. The chain's CDR3 is CASSAGLTYEQYF. The CDR3 nucleotides are TGTGCCAGCAGCGCGGGACTGACCTACGAGCAGTACTTC.

This chain joins TRBV5-6 and TRBJ2-7, with TRBD2 as a possible D gene (5 bases). The CDR3 has 14 residues. The ends were cut back, 2 bases at V and 7 bases at J, with 16 bases in the middle. CDR1 is SGHDT, CDR2 YYEEEE, per germline. The CDR3 bases are TGTGCCAGCAGCTTCGGACTGGGCCTTGAGGAGCAGTACTTC. This encodes CASSFGLGLEEQYF. Based on the CDR3 plus reference TRBV5-6 and TRBJ2-7, the full variable domain is DAGVTQSPTHLIKTRGQQVTLRCSPKSGHDTVSWYQQALGQGPQFIFQYYEEEERQRGNFPDRFSGHQFPNYSSELNVNALLLGDSALYLCASSFGLGLEEQYFGPGTRLTVT.

The chain uses TRBV13 and TRBJ1-2; a weak D match, TRBD1 (6 bases). This CDR3 has 14 amino acids. Germline V gives CDR1 PRHDT, CDR2 FYEKMQ (reference sequence). Deletions cut 5 bases from V and 4 bases from J, with 14 bases between. The DNA of the CDR3 is TGTGCCAGCAGCACCTTAGGGACAAGCTATGGCTACACCTTC. Protein: CASSTLGTSYGYTF.

This clone has just a few counts. This chain connects TRBV6-1 to TRBJ2-1; weak D call: TRBD1 (6 bases). V was trimmed by 2 bases and J by 10 bases, leaving 12 bases between them. The germline gives CDR1 MNHNS, CDR2 SASEGT. CDR3 size: 13 residues. The CDR3 spells CASSELGAREQFF. CDR3 nucleotides: TGTGCCAGCAGTGAACTGGGGGCAAGGGAGCAGTTCTTC.

This clone has a handful of counts. The V and J genes are TRBV7-2 and TRBJ2-5; 11 bases are shared with TRBD2. Germline assignment: CDR1 SGHTA and CDR2 FQGNSA. CDR3 length: 16 residues. V lost 6 bases, J lost 2 bases, and 8 bases stayed unmatched. The CDR3 spells CASSLGLAAVQETQYF. The CDR3 bases are TGTGCCAGCAGTCTGGGACTAGCGGCTGTTCAAGAGACCCAGTACTTC.

The chain is built from TRBV7-9 and TRBJ1-1; 9 bases map to TRBD1. Trimming removed 5 bases from V and 2 bases from J; junction bases left unmatched: 9. Germline V gene lookup returns CDR1 SEHNR and CDR2 FQNEAQ (reference sequence). This CDR3 contains 16 residues. The CDR3 sequence is CASSPSWGQGNTEAFF. Written as DNA, the CDR3 is TGTGCCAGCAGCCCTAGTTGGGGACAGGGTAACACTGAAGCTTTCTTT. The whole variable domain, filled in from reference TRBV7-9 and TRBJ1-1, reads DTGVSQNPRHKITKRGQNVTFRCDPISEHNRLYWYRQTLGQGPEFLTYFQNEAQLEKSRLLSDRFSAERPKGSFSTLEIQRTEQGDSAMYLCASSPSWGQGNTEAFFGQGTRLTVV.

This clone appeared a few times. The chain joins TRBV4-3 to TRBJ1-5; 10 nucleotides match TRBD1. Germline loops: CDR1 LGHNA, CDR2 YSLEER. CDR3 length equals 15 residues. The CDR3 region has the DNA TGCGGGGGACAGGGGACCATATATAGCAATCAGCCCCAGCATTTT. Its protein product is CGGQGTIYSNQPQHF.